This T cell receptor beta chain was sequenced in a study of T cell responses to AZD1222 COVID-19 vaccine. Whole-study findings and limits: Spike was spanned by vaccine-associated CD4 TCRs, which were dominant at 160-218 and 743-854. Donor demographics were predominantly white British with a female majority; clonal diversity may be underestimated.

Some clones are missing from TCRdb's copy, which holds only in-frame ones; the method was immunoSEQ multiplex PCR. Among approximately 81,000 clones listed, roughly four fifths were seen once. Points on this clone: Its target is not known.

This CDR3 is 16 amino acids long. Germline V gene sequence: CDR1 SGDLS, CDR2 YYNGEE. V gave up 4 bases and J gave up 1 base, with 15 bases separating them. The gene calls are TRBV9 and TRBJ2-4; D is perhaps TRBD1 or TRBD2 (6 bases each). The starting material was peripheral blood, obtained 28 days after the second AZD1222 dose. The receptor was isolated from an adult who received the AZD1222 COVID-19 vaccine. For the CDR3, the DNA is TGTGCCAGCAGCACCCAACCCGGGGGCGCCAAAAACATTCAGTACTTC. Residues: CASSTQPGGAKNIQYF.